This entry lists 32 T cell receptor beta chains sequenced from one sample in a study of blood T cell repertoires in COVID-19 (dated by TCRdb to 2019 to 2021). Receptor amplification or capture employed the immunoSEQ multiplex PCR assay. TCRdb limited this immuneACCESS table to in-frame rearrangements with V and J called. A share of clones is missing; checked studies link under half to unresolved V genes, and the rest is unexplained. The sample includes roughly 97,000 clones, with approximately 89% observed a single time. About 20% of the sample is in the top ten clones. Sequenced sample: peripheral blood. The receptors shown here come from a human donor in a cohort sampled during active COVID-19.

The chain combines TRBV7-9 with TRBJ2-7; 7 nucleotides line up with TRBD1. The germline gives CDR1 SEHNR, CDR2 FQNEAQ (reference sequence). The CDR3 contains 17 residues. V dropped 3 bases and J dropped 2; count of bases not matched to a gene: 13. The CDR3 bases are TGTGCCAGCAGCTTCCCGAGGACAGGAAGTACCACCTACGAGCAGTACTTC. The encoded protein is CASSFPRTGSTTYEQYF. The full variable domain, completed using reference TRBV7-9 and TRBJ2-7, is DTGVSQNPRHKITKRGQNVTFRCDPISEHNRLYWYRQTLGQGPEFLTYFQNEAQLEKSRLLSDRFSAERPKGSFSTLEIQRTEQGDSAMYLCASSFPRTGSTTYEQYFGPGTRLTVT.

The chain combines TRBV2 with TRBJ2-6, with a possible D match to TRBD1 (6 bases). The germline V and J ends were trimmed by 3 bases and 2 bases, with 11 bases remaining between them. The germline V gene has CDR1 SNHLY and CDR2 FYNNEI. The CDR3 consists of 16 residues. DNA for the CDR3: TGTGCCAGCAGTGAGGGACATGAAGCTGGGGCCAACGTCCTGACTTTC. Its translation: CASSEGHEAGANVLTF.

The chain couples TRBV27 to TRBJ1-2; possible D gene TRBD1, 6 bases. CDR1 is MNHEY, CDR2 SMNVEV, per germline (reference sequence). Trimming left V 5 bases short and J 4 bases short, with 11 bases between. This CDR3 comprises 13 residues. The CDR3 bases are TGTGCCAGCAGTCCGCCGGACAGCTATGGCTACACCTTC. Translated, it gives CASSPPDSYGYTF.

To note about this clone: Other DNA sequences in this specimen translate into the identical CDR3. This chain connects TRBV28 to TRBJ1-2, with a weak D call TRBD1 (5 bases). The CDR3 runs 12 residues. Deletions cut 5 bases from V and 5 bases from J, with 9 bases between. Germline V gene lookup returns CDR1 MDHEN and CDR2 SYDVKM. In DNA, the CDR3 is TGTGCCAGCAGTCCCCCAGGGTATGGCTACACCTTC. Its protein is CASSPPGYGYTF.

V and J are TRBV5-1 and TRBJ1-6; unclear D gene. This CDR3 has 16 amino acids. Germline loops: CDR1 SGHRS, CDR2 YFSETQ. Trimming cost V 0 bases and J 0 bases, with 7 bases left between them. The CDR3 DNA sequence: TGCGCCAGCAGCTTGGATGGGAGCTCCTATAATTCACCCCTCCACTTT. Its protein product is CASSLDGSSYNSPLHF.

The chain joins TRBV25-1 to TRBJ2-1, with TRBD2 as a possible D gene (6 bases). This CDR3 is built from 13 residues. Germline CDR1 MGHDK, CDR2 SYGVNS. With 3 bases removed from V and 6 bases from J, the gap between germline ends came to 9 bases. CDR3 sequence reads: CASSEGGPNEQFF. In DNA form, the CDR3 reads TGTGCCAGCAGTGAGGGGGGACCCAATGAGCAGTTCTTC.

This clone was detected once. The J gene is TRBJ1-2, the V gene TRBV27; unclear D gene. V was clipped by 4 bases and J by 7 bases, with 19 bases between them. The CDR3 is 15 residues long. From germline, CDR1 is MNHEY and CDR2 SMNVEV (reference sequence). For the CDR3, the DNA is TGTGCCAGCAGTTGGCGGAAATCTAACGGCGGTGGCTACACCTTC. This encodes CASSWRKSNGGGYTF.

The rearrangement joins TRBV5-4 to TRBJ1-1; TRBD1 matches at 9 bases. The CDR3 consists of 15 residues. V trimming: 4 bases; J trimming: 4 bases; junction bases outside the gene matches: 8. Germline-derived CDR1 and CDR2 are SGHNT and YYREEE (reference sequence). The CDR3 DNA reads as TGTGCCAGCAGCGCGAGACAGGGGGGAGTCACTGAAGCTTTCTTT. This codes for CASSARQGGVTEAFF.

In this sample, this clone turned up a few times. The rearrangement joins TRBV2 to TRBJ2-7, with D possibly being TRBD2 (6 bases). Per germline, CDR1 SNHLY and CDR2 FYNNEI. The CDR3 covers 15 residues. Trimming stripped 6 bases from V and 2 bases from J, with 17 bases between. The CDR3 DNA follows: TGTGCCAGCAGAGCCGGGGAGGAGACTCCCTACGAGCAGTACTTC. Its translation: CASRAGEETPYEQYF.

V usage is TRBV5-4 and J usage is TRBJ1-2; no definite D call. This CDR3 contains 14 residues. Germline V gene data show CDR1 as SGHNT and CDR2 as YYREEE (reference sequence). V gave up 0 bases and J gave up 3 bases, with 9 bases separating them. CDR3 DNA: TGTGCCAGCAGCTTGGTAGACACAGACTATGGCTACACCTTC. Amino acid sequence: CASSLVDTDYGYTF. The complete variable domain, with remaining parts taken from reference TRBV5-4 and TRBJ1-2, reads ETGVTQSPTHLIKTRGQQVTLRCSSQSGHNTVSWYQQALGQGPQFIFQYYREEENGRGNFPPRFSGLQFPNYSSELNVNALELDDSALYLCASSLVDTDYGYTFGSGTRLTVV.

The J gene is TRBJ1-2, the V gene TRBV28; tentative D call: TRBD1 (5 bases). Germline V gives CDR1 MDHEN, CDR2 SYDVKM. Trimming removed 3 bases from V and 7 bases from J, with 15 bases in between. The CDR3 is made up of 14 amino acids. DNA of the CDR3: TGTGCCAGCAGTTTGGGGCTTCGGAGGGGTGGCTACACCTTC. It encodes CASSLGLRRGGYTF.

The sample holds one count of this clone. The chain uses TRBV29-1 and TRBJ2-1, with TRBD1 matching over 8 bases. Germline CDR1 SQVTM, CDR2 ANQGSEA. The CDR3 contains 15 residues. V was pared by 6 bases and J by 6 bases, with 13 bases of the junction left unmatched. The CDR3, as DNA: TGCAGCGTCGGGGACAGGTTTAAAGACTCCAATGAGCAGTTCTTC. Protein product: CSVGDRFKDSNEQFF.

The CDR3 sequence is CASSVLSGGLGSTEAFF. CDR3 bases: TGTGCCAGCAGCGTTCTATCAGGGGGGCTTGGGAGCACTGAAGCTTTCTTT. The chain carries TRBV9 and TRBJ1-1; 7 nucleotides agree with TRBD1. The length of the CDR3 is 17 residues. CDR1 is SGDLS, CDR2 YYNGEE, per germline. V lost 2 bases, J lost 4 bases, and 14 bases stayed unmatched.

This sequence joins TRBV5-4 and TRBJ1-1, with D perhaps TRBD1 (6 bases). This CDR3 has 16 amino acids. V gave up 3 bases and J gave up 5 bases, with 20 bases separating them. Per the germline V gene, CDR1 is SGHNT and CDR2 is YYREEE (reference sequence). CDR3 loop: CASSSRLTGRGTEAFF. CDR3 coding DNA: TGTGCCAGCAGCTCGAGACTCACAGGGAGGGGAACTGAAGCTTTCTTT.

The genes are TRBV5-6 and TRBJ2-5, with 12 bases lining up with TRBD2. The CDR3 consists of 15 residues. Unmatched junction bases numbered 3, after V lost 4 bases and J lost 2 bases. Germline CDR1 reads SGHDT; CDR2 reads YYEEEE. CDR3 coding DNA: TGTGCCAGCAGCCGGGGACTAGCGGGTCAAGAGACCCAGTACTTC. As protein: CASSRGLAGQETQYF.

V usage is TRBV4-3 and J usage is TRBJ2-6, with a possible D match to TRBD1 (5 bases). Germline V gene data show CDR1 as LGHNA and CDR2 as YSLEER. The CDR3 covers 18 residues. Between the trimmed V and J ends, which lost 1 base and 0 bases, there was a span of 13 bases. In DNA, the CDR3 is TGCGCCAGCAGCCAAGTTGCCAGGGTGGACTCTGGGGCCAACGTCCTGACTTTC. Residues: CASSQVARVDSGANVLTF.

The chain carries TRBV10-3 and TRBJ2-7, with 9 bases aligning to TRBD1. Germline CDR1 reads ENHRY; CDR2 reads SYGVKD. The CDR3 spans 15 residues. Trimming removed 5 bases from V and 4 bases from J; junction bases left unmatched: 9. CDR3 region: CAISQVTGGTYEQYF. The DNA of the CDR3 is TGTGCCATCAGTCAGGTGACAGGGGGGACGTACGAGCAGTACTTC.

This chain links TRBV29-1 with TRBJ1-5; 7 bases are shared with TRBD1. The CDR3 contains 14 residues. Trimming removed 4 bases from V and 5 bases from J; junction bases left unmatched: 8. CDR1 is SQVTM, CDR2 ANQGSEA, per germline. The CDR3 DNA is TGCAGCGTTGGGGTATCTCAGGGGGATCAGCCCCAGCATTTT. The encoded protein is CSVGVSQGDQPQHF.

The rearrangement joins TRBV19 to TRBJ2-7; 8 positions agree with TRBD1. Germline-derived CDR1 and CDR2 are LNHDA and SQIVND (reference sequence). V lost 5 bases, J lost 2 bases, and 8 bases stayed unmatched. The CDR3 length is 15 residues. CDR3 bases: TGTGCCAGTAGTGAGACAGGGGACAGCACCTACGAGCAGTACTTC. Amino acids: CASSETGDSTYEQYF.

This clone was counted a single time. This sequence joins TRBV5-1 and TRBJ2-1; a possible D gene is TRBD2 (5 bases). Germline V gene lookup returns CDR1 SGHRS and CDR2 YFSETQ. CDR3 length equals 13 residues. The V end was cut by 0 bases, the J end by 9 bases, with 10 bases between. The CDR3 DNA sequence: TGCGCCAGCAGCTTGGTCGGGAATACTGAGCAGTTCTTC. As protein: CASSLVGNTEQFF.

V gene TRBV10-1 combines with J gene TRBJ1-2; TRBD1 matches 7 bases. Germline CDR1 and CDR2: WNHNN and SYGVQD (reference sequence). After removal of 4 bases from V and 6 bases from J, the junction contained 5 bases not matched to a gene. The CDR3 is 13 residues long. As DNA, the CDR3 is TGCGCCAGCAGTGGTCAGAGGGGGCATGGCTACACCTTC. The encoded protein is CASSGQRGHGYTF.

This clone was counted once. This chain links TRBV28 with TRBJ2-4, with D unresolved. V dropped 3 bases and J dropped 2 bases, with 11 bases sitting between them. CDR3 length: 15 amino acids. Germline V gene lookup returns CDR1 MDHEN and CDR2 SYDVKM. The CDR3 nucleotides are TGTGCCAGCAGTTTGGCTCTAGATTCCAAAAACATTCAGTACTTC. It codes for CASSLALDSKNIQYF.

V is TRBV18 and J is TRBJ2-7; D uncertain. Germline assignment: CDR1 KGHSH and CDR2 LQKENI. This CDR3 comprises 16 residues. Between the trimmed V and J ends, which lost 1 base and 1 base, there was a span of 14 bases. CDR3 nucleotides: TGTGCCAGCTCACCACGGAGTTCTACTTTTTCCTACGAGCAGTACTTC. This gives the protein CASSPRSSTFSYEQYF.

The rearrangement links TRBV12-3 or TRBV12-4 to TRBJ1-5; TRBD1 agrees at 9 bases. The CDR3 contains 13 residues. With V trimmed by 4 bases and J by 5 bases, 0 bases remained unmatched. The CDR3 is CASSWTGDQPQHF. The CDR3 nucleotides are TGTGCCAGCAGTTGGACAGGGGATCAGCCCCAGCATTTT.

J is TRBJ2-1 and V is TRBV2; perhaps TRBD1 as D (6 bases). The V gene lost 3 bases and the J gene lost 2 bases, with 11 bases spanning the gap. This CDR3 is 15 amino acids long. CDR1 is SNHLY and CDR2 is FYNNEI in the germline V gene. The CDR3 spells CASSDERDTYNEQFF. Here the CDR3 DNA reads TGTGCCAGCAGTGATGAACGGGACACCTACAATGAGCAGTTCTTC.

V is TRBV24-1 and J is TRBJ1-5; the match to TRBD1 covers 12 bases. The germline CDR1 and CDR2 sequences are KGHDR and SFDVKD. V trimming: 4 bases; J trimming: 5 bases; junction bases outside the gene matches: 5. The CDR3 length is 16 residues. This CDR3 reads CATSDRDRGRDQPQHF. The CDR3 nucleotides read TGTGCCACCAGTGACAGGGACAGGGGGCGCGATCAGCCCCAGCATTTT.

This clone was seen a handful of times. CDR3: CSVPGVGETQYF. The DNA for the CDR3 is TGCAGCGTCCCGGGGGTGGGCGAGACCCAGTACTTC. The V call is TRBV29-1, the J call TRBJ2-5; D perhaps matches TRBD2 (6 bases). This CDR3 is built from 12 residues. V lost 6 bases, J lost 5 bases, and 13 bases lay in between. The germline V gene has CDR1 SQVTM and CDR2 ANQGSEA.

This chain joins TRBV9 and TRBJ2-3, with TRBD2 as a possible D gene (5 bases). The CDR3 contains 15 residues. V lost 3 bases, J lost 3 bases, and 14 bases lay in between. Germline CDR1 reads SGDLS; CDR2 reads YYNGEE. The CDR3 is CASSALVGGTDTQYF. Written as DNA, the CDR3 is TGTGCCAGCAGCGCCTTAGTGGGCGGGACAGATACGCAGTATTTT. The complete variable domain, with remaining parts taken from reference TRBV9 and TRBJ2-3, reads DSGVTQTPKHLITATGQRVTLRCSPRSGDLSVYWYQQSLDQGLQFLIQYYNGEERAKGNILERFSAQQFPDLHSELNLSSLELGDSALYFCASSALVGGTDTQYFGPGTRLTVL.

This clone has just a few counts. This chain uses TRBV12-2 with TRBJ2-2; the table's D gene call, TRBD1, was not cross checked with the DNA. TRBV12-2 counts as a pseudogene. The CDR3 runs 22 residues. CDR3 nucleotide sequence: TGTGCAAGTCGCCCAAAAAACCTCGCAGGGACATCGGGCGGTGAGAACACCGGGGAGCTGTTTTTT. This sequence encodes CASRPKNLAGTSGGENTGELFF.

This rearrangement joins TRBV28 to TRBJ1-5; no firm D call. CDR3 length: 17 residues. CDR1 and CDR2 from the germline V gene are MDHEN and SYDVKM. V was shortened by 3 bases and J by 4 bases, with 19 bases between the two germline ends. The CDR3, as DNA: TGTGCCAGCAGTTTCTCCTGGGCCCTCCGGAGGAATCAGCCCCAGCATTTT. Its protein product is CASSFSWALRRNQPQHF.

The genes are TRBV6-5 and TRBJ2-7; D is unclear. Germline CDR1 reads MNHEY; CDR2 reads SVGAGI. Trimming pared 2 bases from V and 7 bases from J, leaving 9 bases between. There are 12 residues in the CDR3. CDR3 coding DNA: TGTGCCAGCAGTTACGTTGGGCTAGAGCAGTACTTC. It specifies CASSYVGLEQYF.

Comment on this clone: The same CDR3 is also encoded by other DNA sequences in this sample. V usage is TRBV11-2 and J usage is TRBJ1-1; D is undetermined. This CDR3 spans 13 amino acids. Germline V lookup: CDR1 SGHAT, CDR2 FQNNGV. The ends were cut back, 1 base at V and 1 base at J, with 4 bases in the middle. In DNA form, the CDR3 reads TGTGCCAGCAGCTTAGGAGGGAACACTGAAGCTTTCTTT. Encoded protein: CASSLGGNTEAFF.